The T cell receptor beta chain under discussion was sequenced for a study of T-cell reconstitution after alpha-beta-depleted transplantation in children. The germline gives CDR1 MRHNA, CDR2 SNTAGT. Trimming removed 5 bases from V and 6 bases from J; junction bases left unmatched: 12. The CDR3 runs to 17 residues. This clonotype was observed at least ten times. A TCRbeta library incorporating unique molecular identifiers was prepared. Via MiXCR, TCRdb re-called the PCR reads, giving one row per CDR3 protein. The repertoire consists of over 550,000 distinct CDR3 sequences, with roughly a tenth occurring once and the leading ten covering 4%.

This sample comprised PBMCs from the stem cell graft donor, obtained from the stem cell graft. V gene TRBV6-4 combines with J gene TRBJ2-1, with 11 bases aligning to TRBD2. The sequence was collected from a human donor who donated a stem cell graft to a child with acute myeloid leukemia. CDR3 DNA sequence: TGTGCCAGCAGTAGAGGTAGCGGGAGGGCCCTTGGCAATGAGCAGTTCTTC. It is translated as CASSRGSGRALGNEQFF.